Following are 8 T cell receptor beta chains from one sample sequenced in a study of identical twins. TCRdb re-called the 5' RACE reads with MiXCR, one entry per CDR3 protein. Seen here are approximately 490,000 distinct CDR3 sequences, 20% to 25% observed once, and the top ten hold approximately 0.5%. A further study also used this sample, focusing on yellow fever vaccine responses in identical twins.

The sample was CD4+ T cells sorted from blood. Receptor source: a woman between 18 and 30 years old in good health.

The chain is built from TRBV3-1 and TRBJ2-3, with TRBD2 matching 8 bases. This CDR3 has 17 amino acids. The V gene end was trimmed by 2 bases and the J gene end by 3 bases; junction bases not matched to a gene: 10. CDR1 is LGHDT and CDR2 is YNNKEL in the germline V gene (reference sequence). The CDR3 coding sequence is TGTGCCAGCAGCCAATATGGCGGGGGGCCGGGAACAGATACGCAGTATTTT. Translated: CASSQYGGGPGTDTQYF.

CDR3 bases: TGCAGTGGGCCCGGGGCCGCCGACGGGGAGCTGTTTTTT. This translates into CSGPGAADGELFF. The chain joins TRBV20-1 to TRBJ2-2; D possibly matches TRBD1 or TRBD2 (5 bases each). Germline CDR1 is DFQATT and CDR2 is SNEGSKA (reference sequence). The V and J ends lost 7 bases and 7 bases respectively, with 16 bases between them. There are 13 residues in the CDR3.

CDR3 nucleotide sequence: TGTGCCAGCTCACCACCGGTAGTCACCTACGAGCAGTACTTC. Its translation is CASSPPVVTYEQYF. V is TRBV18 and J is TRBJ2-7; D unclear. The CDR3 covers 14 residues. Trimming shortened V by 0 bases and J by 2 bases, and 8 bases separated the two germline ends. Looked up from germline, CDR1 is KGHSH and CDR2 is LQKENI.

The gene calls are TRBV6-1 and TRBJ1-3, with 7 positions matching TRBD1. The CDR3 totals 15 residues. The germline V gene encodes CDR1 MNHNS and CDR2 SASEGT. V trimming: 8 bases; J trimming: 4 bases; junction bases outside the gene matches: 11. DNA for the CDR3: TGTGCCAGCGGAGCAACACAGGGGTCCGGAAACACCATATATTTT. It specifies CASGATQGSGNTIYF.

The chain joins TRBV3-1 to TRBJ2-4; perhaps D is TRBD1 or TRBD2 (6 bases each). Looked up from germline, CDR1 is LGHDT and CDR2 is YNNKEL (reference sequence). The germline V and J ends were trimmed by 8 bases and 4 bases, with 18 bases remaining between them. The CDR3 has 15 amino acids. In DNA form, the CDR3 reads TGTGCCAGCTCATCCCGGGGGCAGGGGAAAAACATTCAGTACTTC. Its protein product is CASSSRGQGKNIQYF.

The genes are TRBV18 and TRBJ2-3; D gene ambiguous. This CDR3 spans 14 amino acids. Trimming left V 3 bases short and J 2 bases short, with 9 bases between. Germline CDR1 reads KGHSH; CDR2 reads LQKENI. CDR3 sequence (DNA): TGTGCCAGCTCACCGTACAGAGTCACAGATACGCAGTATTTT. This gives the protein CASSPYRVTDTQYF.

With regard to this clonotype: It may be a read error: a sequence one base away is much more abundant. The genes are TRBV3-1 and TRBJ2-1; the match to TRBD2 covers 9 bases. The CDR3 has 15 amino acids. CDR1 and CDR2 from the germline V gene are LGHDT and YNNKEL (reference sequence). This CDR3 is CASTQSGGRYNEQFF. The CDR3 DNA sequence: TGTGCCAGCACCCAAAGCGGGGGGCGCTACAATGAGCAGTTCTTC.

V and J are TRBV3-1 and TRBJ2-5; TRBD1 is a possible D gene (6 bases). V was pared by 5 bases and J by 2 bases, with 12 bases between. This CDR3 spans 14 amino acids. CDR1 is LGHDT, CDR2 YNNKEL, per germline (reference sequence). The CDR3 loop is CASSKGVGQETQYF. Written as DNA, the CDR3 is TGTGCCAGCAGCAAGGGGGTTGGGCAAGAGACCCAGTACTTC.